Described below is a single TCR beta chain sequence and its context. The data stem from a study of blood T cell repertoires in COVID-19. Overall study context: Acute-phase and convalescent COVID-19 samples originated in the United States, Italy and Spain.

The V end was cut by 7 bases, the J end by 7 bases, with 10 bases between. CDR3 length equals 11 residues. CDR1 and CDR2 from the germline V gene are MDHEN and SYDVKM. The authors' processing: Quantification of nucleated cells was approximated via reference gene primer amplification. The method was immunoSEQ multiplex PCR; TCRdb's version includes in-frame clones alone and lacks a portion of them. D and trimming come from the DNA, and the V and J calls and clone size come from that table. This sample carries under 150,000 clones, approximately 80% of them seen once, and the ten largest clones take 1.9%.

The specimen sequenced was peripheral blood. The chain joins TRBV28 to TRBJ1-2; no reliable D call. The source of this sequence is a man between 65 and 85 years old with acute or convalescent COVID-19. The CDR3 DNA reads as TGTGCCAGCAAGGCCCCAGGTGGCTACACCTTC. Its translation is CASKAPGGYTF.